This T cell receptor (beta chain) was sequenced in a study of blood T cell repertoires in COVID-19. Study overall: Samples taken during acute and convalescent COVID-19 were collected in the United States, Italy and Spain. The analysed material was cDNA or gDNA that came from T cells, B-cell-depleted T cells, or PBMCs.

Authors' data handling: Using reference gene primer amplification, nucleated cell counts were estimated. The protocol was immunoSEQ multiplex PCR, while the TCRdb copy is restricted to in-frame clones and leaves out a portion. D and trimming were read from the DNA, whereas the V and J calls and clone size are those reported in that table. The sample lists about 120,000 clones; 78% were seen once. This clone was seen a single time. Germline lookup yields CDR1 KGHSH and CDR2 LQKENI. The CDR3 consists of 14 residues. V was clipped by 1 base and J by 3 bases, with 7 bases between them. The TCR was taken from a man between 65 and 80 years old with acute or convalescent COVID-19. V is TRBV18 and J is TRBJ1-5, with TRBD1 as a possible D gene (5 bases). The material sequenced was peripheral blood. For the CDR3, the DNA is TGTGCCAGCTCACCACAAGGGGCCAATCAGCCCCAGCATTTT. This translates into CASSPQGANQPQHF.